A selection of T cell receptor beta chains follows, all from one sample in a study of blood T cell repertoires in COVID-19. Measured with immunoSEQ multiplex PCR; TCRdb has only the in-frame clones, and not every one. The sample has 200,000 or so clones, 89% seen once; the top ten hold around 6%. The sample taken for sequencing was peripheral blood. These receptors were collected from a man in his sixties who had recovered from COVID-19. CDR3s include the opening cysteine and the closing phenylalanine or tryptophan. The order of the fields is clone size, J gene, V gene, D gene, CDR3 protein, CDR3 DNA. The D gene is left open where the match is weak. The size of a clone is reported for some rows only, either as once, few or many, or as a class for expanded clones.

. TRBJ1-4 TRBV6-5 . CASSYHRVAKLFF TGTGCCAGCAGTTATCACAGGGTTGCAAAACTGTTTTTT
. TRBJ1-2 TRBV4-1 TRBD1 CASSPGQGADYGYTF TGCGCCAGCAGCCCGGGACAGGGGGCCGACTATGGCTACACCTTC
. TRBJ1-5 TRBV23-1 TRBD1 CASRTGQGSNQPQHF TGCGCCAGCAGAACGGGACAGGGGAGCAATCAGCCCCAGCATTTT
. TRBJ2-5 TRBV27 . CASSSKGGIEETQYF TGTGCCAGCAGTTCAAAGGGGGGGATCGAGGAGACCCAGTACTTC
. TRBJ2-6 TRBV4-2 TRBD1 CASSHSRGSGANVLTF TGTGCCAGCAGCCACTCCAGGGGGTCTGGGGCCAACGTCCTGACTTTC
. TRBJ1-2 TRBV2 TRBD1 CASRGTGVLYGYTF TGTGCCAGCAGGGGGACAGGGGTGCTCTATGGCTACACCTTC
. TRBJ2-7 TRBV28 TRBD1 CASREAGGANEQYF TGTGCCAGCAGAGAAGCAGGGGGAGCGAACGAGCAGTACTTC
. TRBJ2-2 TRBV7-2 . CASSRGGANTGELFF TGTGCCAGCAGCCGTGGAGGGGCGAACACCGGGGAGCTGTTTTTT
. TRBJ1-2 TRBV12-2 . CASRLVVLLPF TGTGCAAGTCGCTTAGTGGTACTCCTCCCCTTC
. TRBJ2-2 TRBV14 . CASSHRRAGVGTGELFF TGTGCCAGCAGCCACCGAAGGGCCGGGGTTGGAACCGGGGAGCTGTTTTTT
. TRBJ2-7 TRBV14 TRBD1 CASGTGEPYEQYF TGTGCCAGCGGAACAGGGGAGCCCTACGAGCAGTACTTC
. TRBJ1-2 TRBV3-1/TRBV3-2 TRBD1 CASNRQGWDGYTF TGTGCCAGCAACAGACAGGGATGGGATGGCTACACCTTC
. TRBJ1-5 TRBV27 . CASSLNRDSNQPQHF TGTGCCAGCAGTCTCAACAGGGATAGCAATCAGCCCCAGCATTTT
. TRBJ1-4 TRBV4-3 TRBD1 CASSQERRTGDNEKLFF TGCGCCAGCAGCCAAGAAAGGAGGACAGGGGATAATGAAAAACTGTTTTTT
. TRBJ2-2 TRBV7-8 TRBD2 CASSPRTSGRNTGELFF TGTGCCAGCAGCCCGAGGACTAGCGGGAGGAACACCGGGGAGCTGTTTTTT
. TRBJ2-2 TRBV19 . CASSIEAGTGELFF TGTGCCAGTAGTATAGAAGCGGGCACCGGGGAGCTGTTTTTT
. TRBJ2-5 TRBV25-1 TRBD2 CASSRLADQETQYF TGTGCCAGCAGTAGACTAGCGGACCAAGAGACCCAGTACTTC
. TRBJ2-1 TRBV5-1 TRBD1 CASSVAPGQDNEQFF TGCGCCAGCAGCGTAGCCCCTGGACAGGACAATGAGCAGTTCTTC
. TRBJ2-7 TRBV7-2 TRBD1 CASSSGDRDGEQYF TGTGCCAGCAGCTCCGGGGACAGGGACGGTGAGCAGTACTTC
. TRBJ2-3 TRBV7-9 TRBD2 CASSLGRTSGADTQYF TGTGCCAGCAGCTTAGGAAGAACTAGCGGGGCAGATACGCAGTATTTT
. TRBJ1-6 TRBV19 . CASSISGANSPLHF TGTGCCAGTAGTATCTCAGGGGCAAATTCACCCCTCCACTTT
. TRBJ1-1 TRBV18 . CASSQLGRIMNTEAFF TGTGCCAGCTCACAACTGGGCAGGATCATGAACACTGAAGCTTTCTTT
. TRBJ2-3 TRBV18 . CASRTRVTDTQYF TGTGCCAGCAGAACCAGGGTGACAGATACGCAGTATTTT
. TRBJ2-3 TRBV19 . CASKQRFTDTQYF TGTGCCAGTAAGCAGCGTTTCACAGATACGCAGTATTTT
. TRBJ2-1 TRBV13 TRBD2 CASRRTSGGLYNEQFF TGTGCCAGCAGAAGGACTAGCGGGGGGCTATACAATGAGCAGTTCTTC
. TRBJ1-3 TRBV28 . CASSSPSGGGTIYF TGTGCCAGCAGTTCACCCTCGGGGGGCGGCACCATATATTTT
once TRBJ2-7 TRBV4-1 . CASSQVVGGLHEQYF TGCGCCAGCAGCCAAGTGGTAGGAGGTCTCCACGAGCAGTACTTC
. TRBJ2-5 TRBV4-1 TRBD2 CASSQGTSGGIETQYF TGCGCCAGCAGCCAAGGAACTAGCGGAGGGATAGAGACCCAGTACTTC